A single sample is the source of the 8 T cell receptor beta chains below, sequenced in a study of blood T cell repertoires in COVID-19. Assay: immunoSEQ multiplex PCR; the TCRdb copy retains only in-frame clones and omits some. This sample carries around 200,000 clones, over 75% of them seen once, and the ten largest clones take 4.5% to 7.5%. Sample: peripheral blood. These receptors were obtained from a man older than 75 with acute or convalescent COVID-19.

The chain couples TRBV15 to TRBJ2-5; tentatively, D is TRBD1 (6 bases). This CDR3 has 16 amino acids. Trimming took 5 bases from V and 0 from J, leaving 16 bases between them. Germline CDR1 is LNHNV and CDR2 is YYDKDF (reference sequence). The CDR3 DNA reads TGTGCCACCAGCGGGGGAAGGGGGACATACCAAGAGACCCAGTACTTC. Amino acids: CATSGGRGTYQETQYF.

The chain couples TRBV18 to TRBJ1-2; 10 bases align to TRBD1. CDR3 size: 16 residues. Germline assignment: CDR1 KGHSH and CDR2 LQKENI. V was pared by 4 bases and J by 8 bases, with 13 bases of the junction left unmatched. DNA for the CDR3: TGTGCCAGCTCACGCTTACCGGGACAGGGGTCGGAAGGCTACACCTTC. Its translation: CASSRLPGQGSEGYTF.

The chain uses TRBV5-5 and TRBJ2-1; TRBD2 matches at 9 bases. The germline CDR1 and CDR2 sequences are SGHKS and YYEKEE (reference sequence). The V and J ends lost 1 base and 0 bases, in that order; junction bases with no gene match: 5. The CDR3 spans 17 residues. CDR3 DNA sequence: TGTGCCAGCAGCTTGTCCCTAGCGGGATCCTCCTACAATGAGCAGTTCTTC. It specifies CASSLSLAGSSYNEQFF.

This chain connects TRBV27 to TRBJ2-5; 11 nucleotides line up with TRBD2. Trimming at V came to 5 bases and at J to 2 bases, leaving 10 bases not matched to a gene. CDR3 size: 17 residues. Germline CDR1 and CDR2: MNHEY and SMNVEV (reference sequence). CDR3 sequence (DNA): TGTGCCAGCAGTCCCCGGGGGGTAGCGGGAGGGCAAGAGACCCAGTACTTC. Residues: CASSPRGVAGGQETQYF.

This clone was detected only a few times. This chain joins TRBV7-6 and TRBJ2-3; 10 positions match TRBD1. V was pared by 5 bases and J by 6 bases, with 14 bases of the junction left unmatched. The CDR3 consists of 17 residues. Germline CDR1 is SGHVS and CDR2 is FNYEAQ. CDR3 DNA: TGTGCCAGCAGCCCCTCTCTCTTGACAGGGGGCGCGGATACGCAGTATTTT. As protein: CASSPSLLTGGADTQYF.

The chain carries TRBV19 and TRBJ1-2; 9 nucleotides match TRBD1. V shed 11 bases and J 4 bases; nucleotides not matched to a gene: 5. There are 12 residues in the CDR3. Germline-derived CDR1 and CDR2 are LNHDA and SQIVND (reference sequence). The CDR3 DNA sequence: TGTGCCGCCCAGGGACAGGGCTATGGCTACACCTTC. This encodes CAAQGQGYGYTF.

The genes are TRBV5-4 and TRBJ1-4, with unresolved D. The V end was cut by 2 bases, the J end by 4 bases, with 9 bases between. The CDR3 contains 14 residues. The germline V gene has CDR1 SGHNT and CDR2 YYREEE (reference sequence). This CDR3 reads CASSFGGINEKLFF. DNA of the CDR3: TGTGCCAGCAGCTTCGGAGGAATTAATGAAAAACTGTTTTTT.

The rearrangement uses TRBV18 and TRBJ1-4, with D perhaps matching TRBD1 (6 bases). V lost 1 base, J lost 8 bases, and 8 bases lay in between. Germline CDR1 reads KGHSH; CDR2 reads LQKENI. This CDR3 is 13 amino acids long. CDR3 coding DNA: TGTGCCAGCTCACCACTCCAGGGGGAAAAACTGTTTTTT. This translates into CASSPLQGEKLFF. The full variable domain, its missing parts supplied by reference TRBV18 and TRBJ1-4, is NAGVMQNPRHLVRRRGQEARLRCSPMKGHSHVYWYRQLPEEGLKFMVYLQKENIIDESGMPKERFSAEFPKEGPSILRIQQVVRGDSAAYFCASSPLQGEKLFFGSGTQLSVL.